The 20 T cell receptor beta chains in this list originate from one sample, sequenced in a study of preoperative IRX-2 immunotherapy in early breast cancer. Treatment here: preoperative locoregional IRX-2 cytokine immunotherapy. Profiling relied on immunoSEQ multiplex PCR, and the TCRdb table lists in-frame clones only, not all of them. The profile shows tens of thousands of clones, approximately 80% of them singletons. Here the sequenced sample was lymph node tissue, taken after IRX-2 immunotherapy. These receptors originate from a human donor with breast cancer.

The chain joins TRBV19 to TRBJ1-4; 8 nucleotides agree with TRBD1. This CDR3 is 15 amino acids long. Germline values: CDR1 LNHDA, CDR2 SQIVND (reference sequence). Losses at the gene ends were 4 bases for V and 8 bases for J; bases not matched to a gene: 9. The CDR3: CASSTGQVGTEKLFF. The CDR3 nucleotides are TGTGCCAGTAGTACGGGACAGGTCGGGACCGAAAAACTGTTTTTT.

The CDR3, as DNA: TGTGCCAGCAGCTCTCCGAAGACGGCGAACACTGAAGCTTTCTTT. Translating it yields CASSSPKTANTEAFF. The V and J genes are TRBV7-6 and TRBJ1-1; D gene unclear. The CDR3 sequence is 15 residues long. CDR1 is SGHVS, CDR2 FNYEAQ, per germline. Trimming took 4 bases from V and 1 from J, leaving 13 bases between them.

V gene TRBV6-8 combines with J gene TRBJ1-1; no firm D call. Germline CDR1 and CDR2: MNHGY and SAAAGT. V was shortened by 2 bases and J by 2 bases, with 12 bases between the two germline ends. CDR3 length equals 15 residues. CDR3 coding DNA: TGTGCCAGCAGTTACCGGACCACAACCAACACTGAAGCTTTCTTT. Its translation: CASSYRTTTNTEAFF.

This rearrangement joins TRBV29-1 to TRBJ2-1, with TRBD1 matching 8 bases. The CDR3 loop spans 14 amino acids. Losses at the gene ends were 7 bases for V and 9 bases for J; bases not matched to a gene: 14. Germline V gene lookup returns CDR1 SQVTM and CDR2 ANQGSEA. This CDR3 reads CSDKQGADRGEQFF. Here the CDR3 DNA reads TGCAGCGACAAGCAGGGGGCGGATAGAGGTGAGCAGTTCTTC.

This rearrangement joins TRBV10-2 to TRBJ1-1; tentatively, D is TRBD1 (6 bases). The CDR3 is 15 residues long. V shed 5 bases and J shed 5 bases, with 18 bases lying between them. Germline V gene lookup returns CDR1 WSHSY and CDR2 SAAADI. This chain's CDR3 is CASSHYREVGTEAFF. CDR3 nucleotides: TGCGCCAGCAGTCACTACAGGGAGGTCGGTACTGAAGCTTTCTTT.

V gene TRBV29-1 combines with J gene TRBJ2-6; TRBD1 matches at 12 bases. The CDR3 is 16 residues long. The V gene end was trimmed by 6 bases and the J gene end by 2 bases; junction bases not matched to a gene: 5. The germline CDR1 and CDR2 sequences are SQVTM and ANQGSEA. The CDR3 protein is CSVGTGGFPGANVLTF. CDR3 bases: TGCAGCGTCGGGACAGGGGGCTTTCCTGGGGCCAACGTCCTGACTTTC. The full variable domain, its missing parts supplied by reference TRBV29-1 and TRBJ2-6, is SAVISQKPSRDICQRGTSLTIQCQVDSQVTMMFWYRQQPGQSLTLIATANQGSEATYESGFVIDKFPISRPNLTFSTLTVSNMSPEDSSIYLCSVGTGGFPGANVLTFGAGSRLTVL.

The rearrangement joins TRBV19 to TRBJ1-2, with D hard to call. The germline gives CDR1 LNHDA, CDR2 SQIVND (reference sequence). This CDR3 spans 15 amino acids. The V and J ends lost 0 bases and 3 bases respectively, with 11 bases between them. The CDR3 coding sequence is TGTGCCAGTAGTATAGAAAGCACTCCTTACTATGGCTACACCTTC. This sequence encodes CASSIESTPYYGYTF.

The chain has TRBV30 and TRBJ2-2; weak D call: TRBD2 (5 bases). Germline loops: CDR1 GTSNPN, CDR2 SVGIG (reference sequence). Trimming cost V 3 bases and J 3 bases, with 11 bases left between them. CDR3 length equals 14 residues. CDR3 nucleotides: TGTGCCTGGAGGTCCGGGATTTACACCGGGGAGCTGTTTTTT. Residues: CAWRSGIYTGELFF. The full variable domain, in which reference TRBV30 and TRBJ2-2 provide the parts outside the CDR3, is SQTIHQWPATLVQPVGSPLSLECTVEGTSNPNLYWYRQAAGRGLQLLFYSVGIGQISSEVPQNLSASRPQDRQFILSSKKLLLSDSGFYLCAWRSGIYTGELFFGEGSRLTVL.

The V and J genes are TRBV6-9 and TRBJ2-1, with a possible D match to TRBD2 (6 bases). Germline loops: CDR1 MNHGY, CDR2 SVAAGI. This CDR3 has 15 residues. V was cut by 5 bases and J by 4 bases, with 15 bases left in between. The DNA of the CDR3 is TGTGCCAGCAGTGACGAACTAGCAGGTTACAATGAGCAGTTCTTC. Encoded protein: CASSDELAGYNEQFF.

The V and J genes are TRBV28 and TRBJ1-2, with 12 bases that match TRBD1. The CDR3 consists of 19 residues. Losses at the gene ends were 2 bases for V and 4 bases for J; bases not matched to a gene: 14. Per germline, CDR1 MDHEN and CDR2 SYDVKM. The CDR3 is CASSLPIRRDRGRGYGYTF. DNA for the CDR3: TGTGCCAGCAGTTTACCTATACGCCGGGACAGGGGGCGCGGCTATGGCTACACCTTC.

This chain joins TRBV7-4 and TRBJ1-1; D is undetermined. Trimming pared 2 bases from V and 1 base from J, leaving 5 bases between. From germline, CDR1 is SGHVT and CDR2 SQSDAQ. This CDR3 is built from 13 residues. The CDR3 reads CASSLWGNTEAFF. The CDR3, as DNA: TGTGCCAGCAGCTTATGGGGGAACACTGAAGCTTTCTTT.

CDR3 in DNA: TGTGCCAGCTCACCAGGGGTCGGCACTGAAGCTTTCTTT. Its translation is CASSPGVGTEAFF. The chain recombines TRBV18 with TRBJ1-1; D is unclear. There are 13 residues in the CDR3. Trimming pared 2 bases from V and 4 bases from J, leaving 8 bases between. Germline V CDR1 and CDR2: KGHSH, LQKENI.

Written as DNA, the CDR3 is TGTGCCTGGAGTGTAAGCGGGAGAGGCATTCAGTACTTC. Translating gives CAWSVSGRGIQYF. V and J are TRBV30 and TRBJ2-4; 8 nucleotides align to TRBD2. Germline lookup yields CDR1 GTSNPN and CDR2 SVGIG (reference sequence). V lost 0 bases to trimming and J lost 9 bases; unmatched junction nucleotides: 4. The CDR3 spans 13 residues.

The chain joins TRBV28 to TRBJ1-6, with D possibly matching TRBD1 (5 bases). The CDR3 is made up of 18 amino acids. Germline assignment: CDR1 MDHEN and CDR2 SYDVKM. The germline V and J ends were trimmed by 4 bases and 4 bases, with 20 bases remaining between them. CDR3 sequence: CASSSYLGAAEYNSPLHF. The CDR3 DNA is TGTGCCAGCAGTTCGTATCTAGGGGCAGCCGAATATAATTCACCCCTCCACTTT.

This clone turned up a few times. The chain employs TRBV5-1 and TRBJ1-1; 9 bases are shared with TRBD1. Looked up from germline, CDR1 is SGHRS and CDR2 is YFSETQ. After removal of 1 base from V and 3 bases from J, the junction contained 4 bases not matched to a gene. The CDR3 contains 15 residues. CDR3 coding DNA: TGCGCCAGCAGCTTGAAACGGGACAGGGACACTGAAGCTTTCTTT. It encodes CASSLKRDRDTEAFF.

This clone was counted a few times. The rearrangement joins TRBV19 to TRBJ1-4; D not certain. V dropped 2 bases and J dropped 0 bases, with 7 bases sitting between them. CDR1 is LNHDA and CDR2 is SQIVND in the germline V gene (reference sequence). This CDR3 spans 15 amino acids. Here the CDR3 DNA reads TGTGCCAGTAGTATACAGGCTGCAACTAATGAAAAACTGTTTTTT. It codes for CASSIQAATNEKLFF.

Comments on this clone: The junction differs from germline at one of its ends, possibly a read error. The chain joins TRBV6-4 to TRBJ2-1; 11 nucleotides line up with TRBD2. Germline CDR1 reads MRHNA; CDR2 reads SNTAGT. CDR3 length equals 17 residues. CDR3 residues: CASSYSPTSGVYNEQFF. In nucleotides, the CDR3 is TGTGCCAGCAGTTACTCACCGACTAGCGGGGTCTACAATGAGCAGTTCTTC.

The chain carries TRBV6-8 and TRBJ2-1, with unresolved D. Germline loops: CDR1 MNHGY, CDR2 SAAAGT. The CDR3 contains 12 residues. Trimming stripped 8 bases from V and 3 bases from J, with 8 bases between. The CDR3 sequence is CASSLRYNEQFF. The CDR3, as DNA: TGTGCCAGCTCCCTGCGCTACAATGAGCAGTTCTTC.

The CDR3, as DNA: TGTGCCAGCAGTTACCCATTGGGCGAAAGGGAAAAACTGTTTTTT. It is translated as CASSYPLGEREKLFF. The V call is TRBV6-8, the J call TRBJ1-4; D not certain. The CDR3 loop spans 15 amino acids. V was cut by 2 bases and J by 8 bases, with 15 bases left in between. Germline V gene data show CDR1 as MNHGY and CDR2 as SAAAGT.

The J gene is TRBJ1-2, the V gene TRBV19; 7 bases match TRBD1. The V segment lost 3 bases and the J segment 2 bases; nucleotides outside the gene matches: 3. The CDR3 is made up of 14 amino acids. CDR1 and CDR2 (germline): LNHDA, SQIVND (reference sequence). The CDR3 DNA reads TGTGCCAGTAGTATTGCGGGACAGAACTATGGCTACACCTTC. Translated, it gives CASSIAGQNYGYTF.